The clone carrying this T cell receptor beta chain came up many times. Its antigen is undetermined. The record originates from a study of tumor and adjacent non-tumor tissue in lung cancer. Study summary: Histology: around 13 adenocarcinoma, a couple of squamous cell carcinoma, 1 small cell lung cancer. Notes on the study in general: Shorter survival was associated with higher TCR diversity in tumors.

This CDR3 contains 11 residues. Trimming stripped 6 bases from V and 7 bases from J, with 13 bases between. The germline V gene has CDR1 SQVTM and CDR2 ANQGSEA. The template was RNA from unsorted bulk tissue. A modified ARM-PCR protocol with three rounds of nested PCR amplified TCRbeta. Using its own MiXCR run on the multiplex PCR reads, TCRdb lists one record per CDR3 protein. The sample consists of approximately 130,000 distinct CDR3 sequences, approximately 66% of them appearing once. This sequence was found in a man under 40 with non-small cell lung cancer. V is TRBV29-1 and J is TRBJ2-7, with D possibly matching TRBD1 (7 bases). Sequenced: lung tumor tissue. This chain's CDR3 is CSVRQGGEQYF. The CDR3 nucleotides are TGCAGCGTCCGACAGGGAGGAGAGCAGTACTTC.